What follows are 21 T cell receptor beta chains derived from one specimen sequenced in a study of blood T cells in healthy people across ages. Using a J-beta primer mix together with a sample-barcoded 5' primer, a second PCR was run for roughly 7 to 11 cycles. TCRdb re-called the 5' RACE reads through MiXCR, storing one row per CDR3 protein. The table shows around 650,000 distinct CDR3 sequences, with approximately 29% occurring only once. Sequenced input: blood. These receptor sequences come from a woman of 80 years or more in good health.

This clonotype was found many times. V usage is TRBV4-1 and J usage is TRBJ1-5; D unclear. CDR3 length equals 19 residues. V was clipped by 3 bases and J by 1 base, with 22 bases between them. The germline gives CDR1 MGHRA, CDR2 YSYEKL. CDR3 in DNA: TGCGCCAGCAGCCAGGACCCTCGCAATACGGGGAGGAGCAATCAGCCCCAGCATTTT. This sequence encodes CASSQDPRNTGRSNQPQHF.

There are a few counts of this clonotype. A much bigger clone sits one base away, suggesting this may be a read error. The J gene is TRBJ1-2, the V gene TRBV5-6; maybe TRBD1 (6 bases). Deletions cut 3 bases from V and 12 bases from J, with 15 bases between. Germline V gives CDR1 SGHDT, CDR2 YYEEEE. The CDR3 sequence is 12 residues long. CDR3 protein: CASSSTGPGHTF. As DNA, the CDR3 is TGTGCCAGCAGCTCTACAGGGCCGGGCCACACCTTC.

This clonotype was counted between two and nine times. The rearrangement uses TRBV18 and TRBJ2-3; no definite D call. CDR3 length: 16 residues. V was shortened by 1 base and J by 2 bases, with 13 bases between the two germline ends. Looked up from germline, CDR1 is KGHSH and CDR2 is LQKENI. The CDR3 DNA follows: TGTGCCAGCTCACCACTAATGACTGGCTCCACAGATACGCAGTATTTT. Protein: CASSPLMTGSTDTQYF. Full variable domain (outside the CDR3, taken from reference TRBV18 and TRBJ2-3): NAGVMQNPRHLVRRRGQEARLRCSPMKGHSHVYWYRQLPEEGLKFMVYLQKENIIDESGMPKERFSAEFPKEGPSILRIQQVVRGDSAAYFCASSPLMTGSTDTQYFGPGTRLTVL.

This clonotype appeared once. This chain connects TRBV24-1 to TRBJ2-7; maybe TRBD1 (6 bases). V lost 1 base, J lost 5 bases, and 8 bases lay in between. The CDR3 sequence is 13 residues long. CDR1 and CDR2 (germline): KGHDR, SFDVKD. The CDR3: CATSDFRDNEQYF. The CDR3 DNA reads TGTGCCACCAGTGATTTTCGGGACAACGAGCAGTACTTC.

In its sample, this clonotype was seen many times. The V gene is TRBV5-6, the J gene TRBJ2-5; D ambiguous. Germline V CDR1 and CDR2: SGHDT, YYEEEE. CDR3 length: 13 amino acids. Trimming left V 2 bases short and J 0 bases short, with 5 bases between. Here the CDR3 DNA reads TGTGCCAGCAGCTTCGCTAACCAAGAGACCCAGTACTTC. Protein sequence: CASSFANQETQYF.

The chain uses TRBV20-1 and TRBJ2-5; unclear D gene. Trimming cost V 1 base and J 0 bases, with 18 bases left between them. The CDR3 covers 17 residues. Germline V gives CDR1 DFQATT, CDR2 SNEGSKA (reference sequence). CDR3 sequence reads: CSARGPSRGANQETQYF. CDR3 in DNA: TGCAGTGCTAGAGGTCCCAGCCGCGGAGCCAACCAAGAGACCCAGTACTTC.

The V gene is TRBV20-1, the J gene TRBJ1-5; 11 bases are a match to TRBD1. The CDR3 covers 14 residues. The V gene end was trimmed by 3 bases and the J gene end by 6 bases; junction bases not matched to a gene: 4. The V gene's germline CDR1 is DFQATT and CDR2 SNEGSKA (reference sequence). DNA of the CDR3: TGCAGTGCTAGGAGGACAGGGGGCCCTCAGCCCCAGCATTTT. Amino acid sequence: CSARRTGGPQPQHF.

V usage is TRBV6-5 and J usage is TRBJ1-2, with D hard to call. Trimming shortened V by 9 bases and J by 7 bases, and 24 bases separated the two germline ends. The V gene's germline CDR1 is MNHEY and CDR2 SVGAGI. This CDR3 comprises 15 residues. The CDR3 region is CASGGGGRTGGGYTF. The CDR3 nucleotides are TGTGCCAGTGGAGGAGGAGGACGAACTGGTGGTGGCTACACCTTC.

This clonotype was seen more than once but under ten times. The chain recombines TRBV29-1 with TRBJ2-5; D might be TRBD2 (7 bases). V lost 6 bases, J lost 5 bases, and 16 bases lay in between. The CDR3 loop spans 13 amino acids. Germline assignment: CDR1 SQVTM and CDR2 ANQGSEA. The CDR3: CSVKTGGGETQYF. The CDR3 DNA reads TGCAGCGTAAAGACGGGGGGCGGTGAGACCCAGTACTTC. Together with reference TRBV29-1 and TRBJ2-5, the CDR3 gives the full variable domain: SAVISQKPSRDICQRGTSLTIQCQVDSQVTMMFWYRQQPGQSLTLIATANQGSEATYESGFVIDKFPISRPNLTFSTLTVSNMSPEDSSIYLCSVKTGGGETQYFGPGTRLLVL.

This chain connects TRBV5-1 to TRBJ1-1, with D unresolved. CDR3 size: 13 residues. Trimming cost V 0 bases and J 7 bases, with 10 bases left between them. Germline V gives CDR1 SGHRS, CDR2 YFSETQ. The CDR3 sequence is CASSLEAQLEAFF. The CDR3 DNA reads as TGCGCCAGCAGCTTGGAGGCACAGCTTGAAGCTTTCTTT.

V and J are TRBV2 and TRBJ1-1, with TRBD1 identical over 10 bases. The length of the CDR3 is 16 residues. Germline V gene sequence: CDR1 SNHLY, CDR2 FYNNEI. Germline trimming cut 6 bases from V and 4 bases from J; bases unmatched to any gene: 11. Here the CDR3 reads CASRDRGRGVGTEAFF. CDR3 coding DNA: TGTGCCAGCAGAGACAGGGGGCGCGGTGTGGGCACTGAAGCTTTCTTT.

This clonotype was seen only once. A read error is likely, as this CDR3 ends without the conserved phenylalanine or tryptophan. The rearrangement links TRBV7-8 to TRBJ1-2; the D is unclear. Trimming removed 5 bases at V and 3 bases at J, with 16 bases between. This CDR3 is 15 amino acids long. CDR1 is SGHVS and CDR2 is FQNEAQ in the germline V gene. This CDR3 reads CASSQSARMDYGYTL. DNA of the CDR3: TGTGCCAGCAGCCAGAGCGCACGGATGGACTATGGCTACACCTTG.

This clonotype was recorded a few times. A single base separates this from a much larger clone, so it may be a read error. The chain is built from TRBV20-1 and TRBJ2-1; a weak D match, TRBD2 (5 bases). With 6 bases removed from V and 13 bases from J, the gap between germline ends came to 28 bases. In germline, CDR1 is DFQATT, CDR2 SNEGSKA (reference sequence). This CDR3 has 15 residues. This CDR3 reads CSASPGPTLRETQFF. The CDR3 coding sequence is TGCAGTGCAAGCCCCGGACCTACTCTTAGGGAGACCCAGTTCTTC.

This clonotype came up once. CDR3 bases: TGTGCCAGCAGCCTCGCCCCCCTGAGGACTGAAGCTTTCTTT. As protein: CASSLAPLRTEAFF. This chain links TRBV5-5 with TRBJ1-1; the D is unclear. Germline assignment: CDR1 SGHKS and CDR2 YYEKEE (reference sequence). The CDR3 is 14 residues long. Trimming took 4 bases from V and 5 from J, leaving 15 bases between them.

This clonotype was observed a few times. The chain combines TRBV28 with TRBJ1-2; D unresolved. Trimming took 5 bases from V and 4 from J, leaving 8 bases between them. Germline V gene lookup returns CDR1 MDHEN and CDR2 SYDVKM. This CDR3 has 12 residues. In DNA, the CDR3 is TGTGCCAGCAGTACCCGGACCTATGGCTACACCTTC. Translating it yields CASSTRTYGYTF.

The CDR3 sequence is CASSQGPDRQETQYF. CDR3 coding DNA: TGTGCCAGCAGCCAAGGGCCCGACAGACAAGAGACCCAGTACTTC. The V call is TRBV3-1, the J call TRBJ2-5; a possible D gene is TRBD1 (5 bases). Germline V gene sequence: CDR1 LGHDT, CDR2 YNNKEL (reference sequence). With 1 base removed from V and 2 bases from J, the gap between germline ends came to 11 bases. This CDR3 has 15 residues.

Of note for this clonotype: A much larger clonotype is one base distant, so this may be a read error. The chain carries TRBV11-2 and TRBJ2-7; D gene ambiguous. The CDR3 runs to 16 residues. Trimming removed 3 bases at V and 3 bases at J, with 18 bases between. The V gene's germline CDR1 is SGHAT and CDR2 FQNNGV. The DNA for the CDR3 is TGTGCCAGCAGCTTTCATCCCACTCCTGTTTTCTACGAGCAGTACTTC. This translates into CASSFHPTPVFYEQYF.

The V and J genes are TRBV21-1 and TRBJ1-1; no DNA check was done on the table's D call, TRBD1. TRBV21-1 is classified as a pseudogene. The CDR3 covers 14 residues. CDR3: CASRGGILYTEAFF. In nucleotides, the CDR3 is TGTGCCAGCAGAGGGGGGATACTTTACACTGAAGCTTTCTTT.

Ten or more counts support this clonotype. This rearrangement joins TRBV4-2 to TRBJ1-5; no clear D. Germline V gene sequence: CDR1 LGHNA, CDR2 YNFKEQ. The CDR3 consists of 17 residues. Trimming cost V 0 bases and J 2 bases, with 14 bases left between them. The DNA of the CDR3 is TGTGCCAGCAGCCAAGATACCGGGTCTCCCGGCAATCAGCCCCAGCATTTT. This gives the protein CASSQDTGSPGNQPQHF.

This clonotype was counted at least ten times. The genes are TRBV7-2 and TRBJ2-3; no clear D gene. From germline, CDR1 is SGHTA and CDR2 FQGNSA. This CDR3 contains 15 residues. Deletions cut 2 bases from V and 2 bases from J, with 11 bases between. CDR3 DNA sequence: TGTGCCAGCAGCTTATGGAAAAGTTCCACAGATACGCAGTATTTT. Its translation: CASSLWKSSTDTQYF.

This chain uses TRBV20-1 with TRBJ2-1, with D tentatively TRBD1 or TRBD2 (5 bases each). CDR1 is DFQATT, CDR2 SNEGSKA, per germline (reference sequence). V was clipped by 2 bases and J by 5 bases, with 7 bases between them. The length of the CDR3 is 12 residues. The CDR3 DNA reads as TGCAGTGCTAGAAGGGGAGACAATGAGCAGTTCTTC. Its translation is CSARRGDNEQFF.